This TCR beta chain is from a study of blood T cell repertoires in COVID-19. Per the authors' pipeline: Nucleated cell number was recorded as an estimate derived from reference gene primer amplification. Sequencing used immunoSEQ multiplex PCR; TCRdb keeps in-frame clones, though not all of them. V, J and clone size reflect that table, while D and trimming were determined from the DNA. Found here are approximately 250,000 clones, 83% of them singletons; the top ten hold more than 5%. The length of the CDR3 is 14 residues. The ends lost 4 bases at V and 2 bases at J; junction bases unmatched: 6. Germline V gives CDR1 GTSNPN, CDR2 SVGIG (reference sequence).

What was sequenced was peripheral blood. The chain joins TRBV30 to TRBJ1-2, with 8 bases lining up with TRBD1. The clonotype originates from a human donor in a cohort sampled during active COVID-19. CDR3 in DNA: TGTGCCTGGAAATTGACAGGGGCAAACTATGGCTACACCTTC. It yields the protein CAWKLTGANYGYTF.